Below are 17 T cell receptor beta chains sequenced from a single sample in a study of T cells after yellow fever vaccination. TCRdb called the 5' RACE reads again in MiXCR, with one record for every CDR3 protein. The table has around 340,000 distinct CDR3 sequences, 8% to 10% seen once; the top ten hold roughly 18%. This material consisted of PBMCs, taken on the day of the first yellow fever vaccination. The receptors come from a man aged 18-30 years who received the YFV17D yellow fever vaccine.

The chain has TRBV6-1 and TRBJ1-5, with D perhaps TRBD1 (6 bases). Germline V CDR1 and CDR2: MNHNS, SASEGT. The CDR3 sequence is 17 residues long. Deletions cut 6 bases from V and 0 bases from J, with 18 bases between. DNA of the CDR3: TGTGCCAGCAGATTTGGGCAGACGGGACATAGCAATCAGCCCCAGCATTTT. It encodes CASRFGQTGHSNQPQHF.

This clonotype showed up many times. The chain has TRBV6-2 or TRBV6-3 and TRBJ2-2, with TRBD1 as a possible D gene (6 bases). The CDR3 spans 16 residues. CDR1 and CDR2 (germline): MNHEY, SVGEGT. V dropped 7 bases and J dropped 2 bases, with 17 bases sitting between them. Written as DNA, the CDR3 is TGTGCCAGCACATATGCAGGGGAGTTAAACACCGGGGAGCTGTTTTTT. It codes for CASTYAGELNTGELFF.

This clonotype was recorded a few times. The rearrangement uses TRBV5-1 and TRBJ2-7; D is unresolved. The germline V gene has CDR1 SGHRS and CDR2 YFSETQ. This CDR3 spans 14 amino acids. V lost 2 bases and J 3 bases, leaving 12 bases between the germline ends. The CDR3 loop reads CASSFGPARYEQYF. The CDR3 DNA reads as TGCGCCAGCAGCTTCGGACCCGCACGCTACGAGCAGTACTTC.

This clonotype was recorded a few times. This chain uses TRBV7-9 with TRBJ1-1; D is ambiguous. Germline CDR1 SEHNR, CDR2 FQNEAQ (reference sequence). Trimming removed 2 bases at V and 1 base at J, with 5 bases between. The CDR3 length is 13 residues. CDR3 coding DNA: TGTGCCAGCAGCTTATTAGAGAACACTGAAGCTTTCTTT. Protein sequence: CASSLLENTEAFF.

This clonotype came up many times. This rearrangement joins TRBV6-6 to TRBJ2-7; 7 bases map to TRBD2. This CDR3 is 12 amino acids long. Germline V lookup: CDR1 MNHNY, CDR2 SVGAGI (reference sequence). V shed 5 bases and J 2 bases; nucleotides not matched to a gene: 0. This chain's CDR3 is CASSAGAYEQYV. DNA of the CDR3: TGTGCCAGCAGTGCGGGGGCCTACGAGCAGTACGTC.

This clonotype came up a few times. The chain joins TRBV5-1 to TRBJ1-1; maybe TRBD1 (5 bases). Germline CDR1 and CDR2: SGHRS and YFSETQ. There are 15 residues in the CDR3. Trimming cost V 0 bases and J 3 bases, with 12 bases left between them. The CDR3 region has the DNA TGCGCCAGCAGCTTGGAGGGGAACCAGTACACTGAAGCTTTCTTT. Its translation is CASSLEGNQYTEAFF.

This clonotype has more than one count but fewer than ten. The J gene is TRBJ1-5, the V gene TRBV7-8; 7 bases fit TRBD1. V was clipped by 5 bases and J by 1 base; unmatched bases: 8. The CDR3 consists of 16 residues. From germline, CDR1 is SGHVS and CDR2 FQNEAQ. Written as DNA, the CDR3 is TGTGCCAGCAGCAGTGGAGGGGGCGGAAGCAATCAGCCCCAGCATTTT. This gives the protein CASSSGGGGSNQPQHF.

The chain couples TRBV20-1 to TRBJ1-2; 7 bases fit TRBD1. This CDR3 is 12 amino acids long. V dropped 5 bases and J dropped 5; count of bases not matched to a gene: 5. Germline V gene data show CDR1 as DFQATT and CDR2 as SNEGSKA (reference sequence). The CDR3 bases are TGCAGTGCTGGGGACAGAATATATGGCTACACCTTC. Its translation is CSAGDRIYGYTF.

This sequence joins TRBV2 and TRBJ2-5; no clear D gene. The CDR3 consists of 13 residues. V gave up 4 bases and J gave up 5 bases, with 11 bases separating them. Germline V lookup: CDR1 SNHLY, CDR2 FYNNEI. CDR3: CASSAQGPETQYF. The CDR3 DNA is TGTGCCAGCAGTGCTCAAGGGCCTGAGACCCAGTACTTC. The variable domain in full, completed from reference TRBV2 and TRBJ2-5, reads EPEVTQTPSHQVTQMGQEVILRCVPISNHLYFYWYRQILGQKVEFLVSFYNNEISEKSEIFDDQFSVERPDGSNFTLKIRSTKLEDSAMYFCASSAQGPETQYFGPGTRLLVL.

This clonotype was counted between two and nine times. The chain links TRBV7-2 to TRBJ1-5, with D possibly TRBD1 on 5 matching bases. The CDR3 contains 13 residues. The germline V and J ends were trimmed by 6 bases and 7 bases, with 13 bases remaining between them. Germline CDR1 is SGHTA and CDR2 is FQGNSA. In DNA, the CDR3 is TGTGCCAGCAGTTCCCAGGGTGACCAGCCCCAGCATTTT. Protein sequence: CASSSQGDQPQHF.

CDR3 DNA sequence: TGTGCCAGCAGCTTGACTCCTTACAGGGGAGGCACTGAAGCTTTCTTT. Translation: CASSLTPYRGGTEAFF. The chain joins TRBV5-6 to TRBJ1-1; 7 nucleotides agree with TRBD1. With V trimmed by 1 base and J by 4 bases, 10 bases remained unmatched. Germline V gene sequence: CDR1 SGHDT, CDR2 YYEEEE. The CDR3 covers 16 residues.

A few counts support this clonotype. The chain has TRBV6-6 and TRBJ1-2; D unresolved. CDR1 MNHNY and CDR2 SVGAGI come from the germline V gene (reference sequence). Trimming stripped 2 bases from V and 4 bases from J, with 8 bases between. The CDR3 contains 13 residues. The CDR3, as DNA: TGTGCCAGCAGTTACGATTTCCTCTATGGCTACACCTTC. Translating gives CASSYDFLYGYTF.

This chain links TRBV2 with TRBJ2-5, with D hard to call. This CDR3 has 12 residues. The germline V gene has CDR1 SNHLY and CDR2 FYNNEI. With 7 bases removed from V and 7 bases from J, the gap between germline ends came to 13 bases. CDR3 sequence: CASTPARGTQYF. The CDR3 coding sequence is TGTGCCAGCACCCCCGCTCGCGGGACCCAGTACTTC.

V gene TRBV27 combines with J gene TRBJ2-3, with TRBD2 matching over 8 bases. This CDR3 comprises 17 residues. The junction had 12 bases not matched to a gene; V was cut back by 4 bases and J by 3 bases. Germline V gene data show CDR1 as MNHEY and CDR2 as SMNVEV (reference sequence). In DNA, the CDR3 is TGTGCCAGCAGTTCTCAGCGGTATAGCGGGGAAACAGATACGCAGTATTTT. Protein product: CASSSQRYSGETDTQYF.

There are a few counts of this clonotype. The genes are TRBV5-1 and TRBJ1-4; a possible D gene is TRBD1 (6 bases). V was shortened by 0 bases and J by 5 bases, with 14 bases between the two germline ends. CDR3 length equals 16 residues. Germline V gene lookup returns CDR1 SGHRS and CDR2 YFSETQ. CDR3 nucleotides: TGCGCCAGCAGCTTGGCGGGGGCTAGCGGGAATGAAAAACTGTTTTTT. It specifies CASSLAGASGNEKLFF.

This chain links TRBV5-4 with TRBJ2-3, with 9 bases fitting TRBD2. The CDR3 is made up of 16 amino acids. V shed 4 bases and J 0 bases; nucleotides not matched to a gene: 6. Germline CDR1 is SGHNT and CDR2 is YYREEE (reference sequence). The CDR3, as DNA: TGTGCCAGCAGCCCAAGCGGGGGGACTAGCACAGATACGCAGTATTTT. Its translation: CASSPSGGTSTDTQYF.

This clonotype occurred a few times. V is TRBV7-9 and J is TRBJ1-2, with D perhaps matching TRBD1 (5 bases). The CDR3 extends over 13 amino acids. Germline V lookup: CDR1 SEHNR, CDR2 FQNEAQ (reference sequence). V dropped 5 bases and J dropped 4 bases, with 11 bases sitting between them. Here the CDR3 DNA reads TGTGCCAGCAGCCGGGACGGTTCCTATGGCTACACCTTC. It translates to CASSRDGSYGYTF. The full variable domain, its missing parts supplied by reference TRBV7-9 and TRBJ1-2, is DTGVSQNPRHKITKRGQNVTFRCDPISEHNRLYWYRQTLGQGPEFLTYFQNEAQLEKSRLLSDRFSAERPKGSFSTLEIQRTEQGDSAMYLCASSRDGSYGYTFGSGTRLTVV.